The 20 T cell receptor beta chains presented below share a single source sample, sequenced in a study of blood T cell repertoires in COVID-19. TCRdb's table, derived via immunoSEQ multiplex PCR, lists solely in-frame clones and lacks some. The table lists about 260,000 clones, 83% of them singletons. The sample consisted of peripheral blood. These receptors came from a man in his sixties who had recovered from COVID-19.

The V and J genes are TRBV3-1 (or the pseudogene TRBV3-2) and TRBJ1-1; D is unresolved. Germline V CDR1 and CDR2: LGHDT, YNNKEL (reference sequence). CDR3 length: 13 residues. V lost 4 bases and J 6 bases, leaving 12 bases between the germline ends. CDR3 loop: CASSRSQVPEAFF. In DNA, the CDR3 is TGTGCCAGCAGCCGAAGCCAGGTCCCTGAAGCTTTCTTT.

This chain joins TRBV6-2 or TRBV6-3 and TRBJ1-1; D is unresolved. Deletions cut 4 bases from V and 5 bases from J, with 17 bases between. This CDR3 is 15 amino acids long. CDR1 and CDR2 from the germline V gene are MNHEY and SVGEGT. The CDR3 sequence: CASSWPALGSTEAFF. CDR3 sequence (DNA): TGTGCCAGCAGTTGGCCGGCACTAGGTTCAACTGAAGCTTTCTTT.

The chain employs TRBV9 and TRBJ2-1; a weak D match, TRBD1 (5 bases). With 3 bases removed from V and 9 bases from J, the gap between germline ends came to 19 bases. CDR1 SGDLS and CDR2 YYNGEE come from the germline V gene. This CDR3 contains 15 residues. Here the CDR3 reads CASSDPQGSSGEQFF. CDR3 DNA: TGTGCCAGCAGCGACCCCCAGGGAAGCAGTGGTGAGCAGTTCTTC.

This rearrangement joins TRBV6-5 to TRBJ2-1; 10 nucleotides agree with TRBD2. Germline CDR1 MNHEY, CDR2 SVGAGI. The CDR3 has 15 amino acids. V trimming: 7 bases; J trimming: 5 bases; junction bases outside the gene matches: 8. The CDR3 reads CASIPSGGANNEQFF. The CDR3 coding sequence is TGTGCCAGCATACCCAGCGGGGGGGCCAACAATGAGCAGTTCTTC.

This chain joins TRBV21-1 and TRBJ2-6; the D call of TRBD1 is as the table states it, not checked on the DNA. TRBV21-1 is a listed pseudogene. The CDR3 totals 17 residues. The CDR3 DNA reads TGTGCCAGCAGCAAAAGAGGCAGGGGGACCGGGGCCAACGTCCTGACTTTC. Its translation is CASSKRGRGTGANVLTF.

Only one count was recorded for this clone. The DNA of the CDR3 is TGCGCCAGCAGGACAGGCGCGTGGGGCACAGATACGCAGTATTTT. Amino acid sequence: CASRTGAWGTDTQYF. The chain is built from TRBV5-1 and TRBJ2-3, with D possibly being TRBD1 (6 bases). Germline loops: CDR1 SGHRS, CDR2 YFSETQ. The CDR3 has 15 residues. Trimming cost V 5 bases and J 1 base, with 14 bases left between them.

This clone was detected only a few times. The chain employs TRBV6-5 and TRBJ2-2; D not certain. CDR1 MNHEY and CDR2 SVGAGI come from the germline V gene. V lost 9 bases and J 4 bases, leaving 9 bases between the germline ends. The CDR3 has 12 amino acids. CDR3 DNA sequence: TGTGCCAGTAGGAGTTTCACCGGGGAGCTGTTTTTT. Encoded protein: CASRSFTGELFF.

The rearrangement links TRBV5-4 to TRBJ2-1; D call uncertain. Trimming removed 4 bases at V and 2 bases at J, with 10 bases between. There are 14 residues in the CDR3. Germline lookup yields CDR1 SGHNT and CDR2 YYREEE (reference sequence). The CDR3 loop is CASSPHTAYNEQFF. CDR3 nucleotide sequence: TGTGCCAGCAGCCCCCATACGGCCTACAATGAGCAGTTCTTC. The full variable domain, completed using reference TRBV5-4 and TRBJ2-1, is ETGVTQSPTHLIKTRGQQVTLRCSSQSGHNTVSWYQQALGQGPQFIFQYYREEENGRGNFPPRFSGLQFPNYSSELNVNALELDDSALYLCASSPHTAYNEQFFGPGTRLTVL.

The V and J genes are TRBV28 and TRBJ1-5, with D maybe TRBD1 (5 bases). The V gene's germline CDR1 is MDHEN and CDR2 SYDVKM. The CDR3 consists of 14 residues. Trimming cost V 6 bases and J 7 bases, with 16 bases left between them. CDR3 nucleotide sequence: TGTGCCAGCAGGGTCCAGGGTTCCGGCCAGCCCCAGCATTTT. It specifies CASRVQGSGQPQHF.

The V and J genes are TRBV28 and TRBJ2-2; D not resolved. CDR3 size: 15 residues. V was shortened by 2 bases and J by 0 bases, with 7 bases between the two germline ends. CDR1 and CDR2 from the germline V gene are MDHEN and SYDVKM. CDR3 DNA: TGTGCCAGCAGTTTAGCACGCGCGAACACCGGGGAGCTGTTTTTT. Protein product: CASSLARANTGELFF.

V gene TRBV2 combines with J gene TRBJ1-5; D may be TRBD1 (5 bases). Trimming left V 3 bases short and J 0 bases short, with 12 bases between. The CDR3 is made up of 16 amino acids. In germline, CDR1 is SNHLY, CDR2 FYNNEI. The CDR3 spells CASSDGTDYSNQPQHF. The CDR3 nucleotides read TGTGCCAGCAGTGACGGGACGGACTATAGCAATCAGCCCCAGCATTTT. The whole variable domain, filled in from reference TRBV2 and TRBJ1-5, reads EPEVTQTPSHQVTQMGQEVILRCVPISNHLYFYWYRQILGQKVEFLVSFYNNEISEKSEIFDDQFSVERPDGSNFTLKIRSTKLEDSAMYFCASSDGTDYSNQPQHFGDGTRLSIL.

This clone was seen a handful of times. The V call is TRBV19, the J call TRBJ1-3; possible D gene TRBD1, 5 bases. Between the trimmed V and J ends, which lost 7 bases and 0 bases, there was a span of 13 bases. The CDR3 is made up of 15 amino acids. The germline V gene encodes CDR1 LNHDA and CDR2 SQIVND (reference sequence). Here the CDR3 DNA reads TGTGCCAGTACACCCCAGGGCCTCTCTGGAAACACCATATATTTT. Translating it yields CASTPQGLSGNTIYF.

This chain connects TRBV28 to TRBJ1-2, with TRBD1 matching over 8 bases. The length of the CDR3 is 16 residues. Trimming cost V 5 bases and J 3 bases; bases outside gene matches: 11. From germline, CDR1 is MDHEN and CDR2 SYDVKM. As DNA, the CDR3 is TGTGCCAGCAGTCCCGGCGGCGGACAGGGTGACTATGGCTACACCTTC. Residues: CASSPGGGQGDYGYTF.

The genes are TRBV6-5 and TRBJ1-5; possibly TRBD1 for D (6 bases). The CDR3 is made up of 14 amino acids. The germline V and J ends were trimmed by 5 bases and 0 bases, with 8 bases remaining between them. Per germline, CDR1 MNHEY and CDR2 SVGAGI. The CDR3: CASSRTDSNQPQHF. CDR3 in DNA: TGTGCCAGCAGTCGGACAGATAGCAATCAGCCCCAGCATTTT.

The V call is TRBV4-1, the J call TRBJ2-5; maybe TRBD2 (5 bases). The CDR3 has 14 amino acids. V was pared by 0 bases and J by 5 bases, with 10 bases between. Germline assignment: CDR1 MGHRA and CDR2 YSYEKL. CDR3 in amino acids: CASSQEPGKETQYF. CDR3 DNA: TGCGCCAGCAGCCAAGAACCGGGGAAGGAGACCCAGTACTTC.

The genes are TRBV29-1 and TRBJ2-4, with D perhaps TRBD2 (5 bases). The germline CDR1 and CDR2 sequences are SQVTM and ANQGSEA. The CDR3 runs to 11 residues. V was pared by 4 bases and J by 8 bases, with 9 bases between. CDR3 protein: CSVVEGYIQYF. The CDR3 region has the DNA TGCAGCGTTGTCGAGGGATACATTCAGTACTTC.

The chain uses TRBV2 and TRBJ2-5, with 9 positions matching TRBD2. This CDR3 has 14 residues. The V segment lost 6 bases and the J segment 5 bases; nucleotides outside the gene matches: 7. Germline lookup yields CDR1 SNHLY and CDR2 FYNNEI. The CDR3 DNA reads TGTGCCAGCAGAGCCGGGACTAGCAGCGAGACCCAGTACTTC. Translated, it gives CASRAGTSSETQYF.

The chain is built from TRBV6-5 and TRBJ1-5, with D perhaps matching TRBD1 (6 bases). Trimming cost V 6 bases and J 2 bases, with 14 bases left between them. The length of the CDR3 is 15 residues. Per the germline V gene, CDR1 is MNHEY and CDR2 is SVGAGI. Here the CDR3 reads CASSYKQGGNQPQHF. The CDR3 coding sequence is TGTGCCAGCAGCTACAAACAGGGCGGCAATCAGCCCCAGCATTTT.

This clone came up once. The chain joins TRBV29-1 to TRBJ1-4, with D unresolved. Germline V gene lookup returns CDR1 SQVTM and CDR2 ANQGSEA. CDR3 length: 12 amino acids. V was cut by 7 bases and J by 8 bases, with 14 bases left in between. The CDR3: CSGNSGGEKLFF. CDR3 bases: TGCAGCGGGAACTCAGGCGGGGAAAAACTGTTTTTT.

The chain is built from TRBV10-3 and TRBJ2-1, with 7 nucleotides matching TRBD2. CDR1 and CDR2 from the germline V gene are ENHRY and SYGVKD. The CDR3 totals 15 residues. V shed 8 bases and J 0 bases; nucleotides not matched to a gene: 7. The CDR3 spells CAIRDYTRSYNEQFF. As DNA, the CDR3 is TGTGCCATCCGGGACTACACCCGCTCCTACAATGAGCAGTTCTTC.